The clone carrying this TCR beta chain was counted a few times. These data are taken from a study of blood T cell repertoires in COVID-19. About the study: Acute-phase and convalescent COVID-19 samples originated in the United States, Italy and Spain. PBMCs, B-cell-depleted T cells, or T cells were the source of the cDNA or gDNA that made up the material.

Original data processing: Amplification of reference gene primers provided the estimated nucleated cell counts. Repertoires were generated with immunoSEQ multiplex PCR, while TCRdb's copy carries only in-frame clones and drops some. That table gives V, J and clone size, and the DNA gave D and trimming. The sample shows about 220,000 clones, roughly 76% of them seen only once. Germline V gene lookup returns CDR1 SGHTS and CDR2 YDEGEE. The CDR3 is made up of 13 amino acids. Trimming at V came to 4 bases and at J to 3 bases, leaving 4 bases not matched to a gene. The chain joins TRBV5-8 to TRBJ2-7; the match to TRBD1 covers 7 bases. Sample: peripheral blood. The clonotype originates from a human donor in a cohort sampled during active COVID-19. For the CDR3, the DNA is TGTGCCAGCAGCAAGGGGGCAATCTACGAGCAGTACTTC. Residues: CASSKGAIYEQYF.